What follows are 29 T cell receptor beta chains derived from one specimen sequenced in a study of blood T cell repertoires in COVID-19. Produced via immunoSEQ multiplex PCR; TCRdb's table is partial and in-frame only. Of about 140,000 clones listed, less than 80% are singletons. Sequencing used peripheral blood. The receptors shown here come from a woman of 80 years or more with active or convalescent COVID-19.

The genes are TRBV11-2 and TRBJ2-5, with a weak D call TRBD1 (6 bases). The germline V and J ends were trimmed by 5 bases and 5 bases, with 15 bases remaining between them. The CDR3 runs 14 residues. CDR1 is SGHAT, CDR2 FQNNGV, per germline. The CDR3 DNA follows: TGTGCCAGCAGCACGCCTTGGGGGCGGGAGACCCAGTACTTC. It is translated as CASSTPWGRETQYF.

The genes are TRBV6-1 and TRBJ1-5; 10 bases are a match to TRBD1. The germline CDR1 and CDR2 sequences are MNHNS and SASEGT. V gave up 4 bases and J gave up 6 bases; unmatched junction bases: 15. This CDR3 spans 18 amino acids. The CDR3 DNA sequence: TGTGCCAGCAGTGTCAGACGAGGACAGGGGGTCATTACTCAGCCCCAGCATTTT. This gives the protein CASSVRRGQGVITQPQHF.

This rearrangement joins TRBV5-1 to TRBJ2-7, with 8 bases identical to TRBD2. Trimming removed 2 bases from V and 0 bases from J; junction bases left unmatched: 4. CDR3 length: 15 residues. Germline V gene lookup returns CDR1 SGHRS and CDR2 YFSETQ. DNA of the CDR3: TGCGCCAGCAGCTTTACTAGCGGATCCTCCTACGAGCAGTACTTC. Translation gives CASSFTSGSSYEQYF.

This chain connects TRBV30 to TRBJ2-3; possible D gene TRBD1, 6 bases. Germline CDR1 GTSNPN, CDR2 SVGIG (reference sequence). The germline V and J ends were trimmed by 5 bases and 2 bases, with 20 bases remaining between them. The CDR3 has 16 residues. The CDR3 DNA sequence: TGTGCCTGGTACCCGCCCGACAGGCCAACCACAGATACGCAGTATTTT. Protein: CAWYPPDRPTTDTQYF.

This clone was counted a few times. The chain has TRBV5-6 and TRBJ2-3, with 11 nucleotides matching TRBD2. The junction had 10 bases not matched to a gene; V was cut back by 2 bases and J by 2 bases. CDR1 is SGHDT and CDR2 is YYEEEE in the germline V gene. This CDR3 region has 18 residues. CDR3 amino acids: CASSFRLAGGFNTDTQYF. The CDR3 DNA is TGTGCCAGCAGCTTTCGGCTAGCGGGGGGATTTAACACAGATACGCAGTATTTT.

This clone was observed a few times. The chain combines TRBV6-5 with TRBJ1-5; D is undetermined. CDR1 is MNHEY and CDR2 is SVGAGI in the germline V gene. The CDR3 runs to 14 residues. The V and J ends lost 5 bases and 0 bases respectively, with 8 bases between them. CDR3 protein: CASSPDRSNQPQHF. Here the CDR3 DNA reads TGTGCCAGCAGTCCAGATCGTAGCAATCAGCCCCAGCATTTT.

V and J are TRBV5-1 and TRBJ2-5; possibly TRBD2 for D (7 bases). The CDR3 extends over 15 amino acids. The V gene lost 6 bases and the J gene lost 3 bases, with 18 bases spanning the gap. Per germline, CDR1 SGHRS and CDR2 YFSETQ. The DNA of the CDR3 is TGCGCCAGCACCCTTGGGGGGGGCTCTGAAGAGACCCAGTACTTC. This sequence encodes CASTLGGGSEETQYF.

V and J are TRBV18 and TRBJ1-2; 7 bases line up with TRBD1. CDR1 is KGHSH, CDR2 LQKENI, per germline. The CDR3 covers 13 residues. V shed 3 bases and J 8 bases; nucleotides not matched to a gene: 6. DNA of the CDR3: TGTGCCAGCTCACCCCAGACAGGGTGGGGCTACACCTTC. This translates into CASSPQTGWGYTF.

This chain joins TRBV19 and TRBJ1-1; D not resolved. This CDR3 is built from 13 residues. The germline V and J ends were trimmed by 10 bases and 5 bases, with 17 bases remaining between them. Germline CDR1 and CDR2: LNHDA and SQIVND (reference sequence). In DNA, the CDR3 is TGTGCCACTGAGGATCTTCGGCGGACTGAAGCTTTCTTT. It translates to CATEDLRRTEAFF.

The chain uses TRBV6-2 or TRBV6-3 and TRBJ1-2; D gene ambiguous. Germline V CDR1 and CDR2: MNHEY, SVGEGT. The CDR3 consists of 11 residues. V was clipped by 6 bases and J by 7 bases, with 9 bases between them. CDR3 sequence: CASSLGVGYTF. CDR3 in DNA: TGTGCCAGCAGCCTCGGGGTTGGCTACACCTTC.

V is TRBV7-9 and J is TRBJ1-2; no definite D call. The CDR3 sequence is 15 residues long. V dropped 4 bases and J dropped 6 bases, with 18 bases sitting between them. Per the germline V gene, CDR1 is SEHNR and CDR2 is FQNEAQ (reference sequence). CDR3 bases: TGTGCCAGCAGCTCCCGAAGTGCCGGGTTCGATGGCTACACCTTC. This codes for CASSSRSAGFDGYTF.

This clone was found once. J is TRBJ1-5 and V is TRBV6-5; no clear D gene. Germline-derived CDR1 and CDR2 are MNHEY and SVGAGI. CDR3 length equals 14 residues. V gave up 4 bases and J gave up 0 bases, with 7 bases separating them. This chain's CDR3 is CASSSLSSNQPQHF. DNA of the CDR3: TGTGCCAGCAGTTCACTCTCTAGCAATCAGCCCCAGCATTTT.

The chain has TRBV30 and TRBJ1-1, with D maybe TRBD1 (6 bases). The ends were cut back, 2 bases at V and 8 bases at J, with 18 bases in the middle. The germline CDR1 and CDR2 sequences are GTSNPN and SVGIG (reference sequence). This CDR3 comprises 14 residues. The CDR3 protein is CAWSPAGAKIEAFF. As DNA, the CDR3 is TGTGCCTGGAGTCCAGCAGGGGCCAAGATAGAAGCTTTCTTT.

The rearrangement joins TRBV7-3 to TRBJ2-5; the match to TRBD2 covers 10 bases. The V and J ends lost 4 bases and 5 bases, in that order; junction bases with no gene match: 7. The germline CDR1 and CDR2 sequences are SGHTA and FQGTGA. This CDR3 region has 15 residues. CDR3 protein: CASSSDSGRRETQYF. The CDR3 region has the DNA TGTGCCAGCAGCTCCGATAGCGGGAGGCGGGAGACCCAGTACTTC.

The chain employs TRBV2 and TRBJ1-2; 9 bases are shared with TRBD1. The CDR3 sequence is 15 residues long. V dropped 2 bases and J dropped 4; count of bases not matched to a gene: 5. CDR1 and CDR2 (germline): SNHLY, FYNNEI. DNA of the CDR3: TGTGCCAGCAGTGAAAGGGGACAGGGTAGCTATGGCTACACCTTC. It encodes CASSERGQGSYGYTF.

The chain has TRBV4-3 and TRBJ2-3; no clear D. The length of the CDR3 is 17 residues. V was cut by 2 bases and J by 1 base, with 16 bases left in between. Germline CDR1 and CDR2: LGHNA and YSLEER. CDR3 residues: CASSQSLTVLGTDTQYF. The CDR3 bases are TGCGCCAGCAGCCAATCCCTAACGGTCCTGGGCACAGATACGCAGTATTTT.

The chain links TRBV30 to TRBJ1-1; no reliable D call. CDR1 and CDR2 from the germline V gene are GTSNPN and SVGIG (reference sequence). The ends were cut back, 0 bases at V and 1 base at J, with 9 bases in the middle. The CDR3 contains 14 residues. The CDR3 protein is CAWSVKDSNTEAFF. Written as DNA, the CDR3 is TGTGCCTGGAGTGTAAAGGACTCGAACACTGAAGCTTTCTTT.

This clone appeared once. J is TRBJ2-3 and V is TRBV7-2; TRBD2 matches 8 bases. Germline trimming cut 4 bases from V and 5 bases from J; bases unmatched to any gene: 5. CDR1 and CDR2 (germline): SGHTA, FQGNSA. The CDR3 length is 14 residues. CDR3 DNA: TGTGCCAGCAGCTCCGGGGGGGCGCAAGATACGCAGTATTTT. Translating gives CASSSGGAQDTQYF.

V usage is TRBV27 and J usage is TRBJ1-2; 8 bases match TRBD1. The CDR3 runs 14 residues. The germline gives CDR1 MNHEY, CDR2 SMNVEV (reference sequence). V dropped 6 bases and J dropped 2; count of bases not matched to a gene: 5. CDR3 protein: CASRTGVTNYGYTF. The CDR3 nucleotides are TGTGCCAGCAGGACAGGGGTAACGAACTATGGCTACACCTTC.

This rearrangement joins TRBV5-1 to TRBJ2-7; D possibly corresponds to TRBD1 (5 bases). CDR1 is SGHRS and CDR2 is YFSETQ in the germline V gene. V lost 1 base, J lost 9 bases, and 11 bases lay in between. This CDR3 contains 12 residues. CDR3 region: CASSLLRDVQYF. For the CDR3, the DNA is TGCGCCAGCAGCTTGCTCAGGGATGTGCAGTACTTC.

This rearrangement joins TRBV30 to TRBJ1-2; 7 bases align to TRBD1. Germline V gives CDR1 GTSNPN, CDR2 SVGIG (reference sequence). The CDR3 runs 13 residues. V lost 1 base, J lost 8 bases, and 7 bases stayed unmatched. This CDR3 is CAWSGGQVDGYTF. CDR3 DNA: TGTGCCTGGAGTGGAGGACAGGTAGACGGCTACACCTTC.

This chain uses TRBV29-1 with TRBJ1-1, with TRBD1 matching over 10 bases. The CDR3 totals 13 residues. V lost 7 bases to trimming and J lost 4 bases; unmatched junction nucleotides: 6. Germline values: CDR1 SQVTM, CDR2 ANQGSEA. CDR3 bases: TGCAGCGCCTACTGGACAGGGGGCACTGAAGCTTTCTTT. This encodes CSAYWTGGTEAFF.

This clone was counted a single time. This chain links TRBV30 with TRBJ2-1; D remains unclear. The germline CDR1 and CDR2 sequences are GTSNPN and SVGIG (reference sequence). The CDR3 loop spans 13 amino acids. With 0 bases removed from V and 10 bases from J, the gap between germline ends came to 13 bases. The CDR3 nucleotides read TGTGCCTGGAGTGTACGGAGCGAAAGGGAGCAGTTCTTC. This gives the protein CAWSVRSEREQFF.

This sequence joins TRBV11-2 and TRBJ2-7; D ambiguous. Trimming removed 5 bases from V and 2 bases from J, with 13 bases in between. The V gene's germline CDR1 is SGHAT and CDR2 FQNNGV. The CDR3 is 14 amino acids. The CDR3 here is CASSPRTVTYEQYF. CDR3 coding DNA: TGTGCCAGCAGCCCCCGTACGGTAACCTACGAGCAGTACTTC.

This clone has just a few counts. This chain connects TRBV19 to TRBJ1-2; 9 nucleotides align to TRBD1. Germline V gene data show CDR1 as LNHDA and CDR2 as SQIVND (reference sequence). Unmatched junction bases numbered 4, after V lost 4 bases and J lost 4 bases. The CDR3 contains 14 residues. CDR3 DNA sequence: TGTGCCAGTAGTAGGACAGGGGACTTCTATGGCTACACCTTC. As protein: CASSRTGDFYGYTF.

V gene TRBV6-1 combines with J gene TRBJ1-2; 7 nucleotides align to TRBD1. This CDR3 contains 14 residues. Germline CDR1 and CDR2: MNHNS and SASEGT. The V and J ends lost 3 bases and 4 bases, in that order; junction bases with no gene match: 5. The CDR3 DNA is TGTGCCAGCAGTGACGGGACAGCCACCTATGGCTACACCTTC. This sequence encodes CASSDGTATYGYTF.

The chain combines TRBV3-1 (or the pseudogene TRBV3-2) with TRBJ2-1; TRBD2 aligns across 7 bases. This CDR3 spans 15 amino acids. From germline, CDR1 is LGHDT and CDR2 YNNKEL (reference sequence). The V and J ends lost 6 bases and 0 bases, in that order; junction bases with no gene match: 5. This CDR3 is CASSPSGSSYNEQFF. The CDR3 coding sequence is TGTGCCAGCAGTCCTAGCGGAAGCTCCTACAATGAGCAGTTCTTC.

This chain links TRBV3-1 (or the pseudogene TRBV3-2) with TRBJ2-3; TRBD2 matches at 16 bases. Germline CDR1 reads LGHDT; CDR2 reads YNNKEL (reference sequence). V lost 4 bases and J lost 5; bases outside the gene matches: 6. This CDR3 has 17 amino acids. This CDR3 reads CASSLGTSGGAKDTQYF. CDR3 bases: TGTGCCAGCAGCCTAGGGACTAGCGGGGGGGCTAAAGATACGCAGTATTTT.

The chain employs TRBV6-1 and TRBJ2-7; 8 bases are a match to TRBD1. Germline V gene sequence: CDR1 MNHNS, CDR2 SASEGT. The trim removed 3 bases at V and 4 bases at J, leaving 5 bases unmatched. The CDR3 loop spans 14 amino acids. In DNA form, the CDR3 reads TGTGCCAGCAGTGACGGACAGGGCTGGTACGAGCAGTACTTC. It is translated as CASSDGQGWYEQYF.